The 14 T cell receptor beta chains reported below all come from one sample, sequenced in a study of blood T cell repertoires in COVID-19. Sequencing was performed with immunoSEQ multiplex PCR; in TCRdb, only in-frame clones are kept and a portion is missing. Here the sample spans some 150,000 clones, around 89% being singletons. The sequenced sample was peripheral blood. These receptors all stem from a woman aged 60-70 years with active COVID-19.

V usage is TRBV7-8 and J usage is TRBJ2-1, with a tentative D call TRBD1 (6 bases). Germline CDR1 and CDR2: SGHVS and FQNEAQ. The CDR3 has 15 residues. V lost 5 bases and J 7 bases, leaving 18 bases between the germline ends. CDR3 in amino acids: CASSPIRGLNNEQFF. CDR3 nucleotides: TGTGCCAGCAGCCCGATCAGGGGCCTCAATAATGAGCAGTTCTTC.

The chain employs TRBV7-3 and TRBJ2-2; D remains ambiguous. This CDR3 region has 13 residues. V dropped 1 base and J dropped 8 bases, with 8 bases sitting between them. The V gene's germline CDR1 is SGHTA and CDR2 FQGTGA. CDR3 region: CASSLKVAGELFF. The CDR3 region has the DNA TGTGCCAGCAGCTTAAAAGTAGCAGGGGAGCTGTTTTTT.

A single count supports this clone. The chain uses TRBV19 and TRBJ2-7; 7 nucleotides agree with TRBD1. J lost 6 bases, V lost 4 bases, and 6 bases had no gene match. This CDR3 has 13 residues. The germline V gene has CDR1 LNHDA and CDR2 SQIVND (reference sequence). The CDR3 sequence is CASSTGQSTEQYF. In DNA, the CDR3 is TGTGCCAGTAGTACGGGACAGAGTACCGAGCAGTACTTC.

This clone was picked up one time. The chain links TRBV6-2 or TRBV6-3 to TRBJ2-1; D is possibly TRBD2 (6 bases). Germline V gene data show CDR1 as MNHEY and CDR2 as SVGEGT. Trimming left V 4 bases short and J 1 base short, with 8 bases between. The CDR3 covers 14 residues. The CDR3 nucleotides read TGTGCCAGCAGTTCTGGGGGGTCCTACAATGAGCAGTTCTTC. Its protein is CASSSGGSYNEQFF.

The CDR3, as DNA: TGTGCCAGCAGTTACTCGAGCCAAGAGACCCAGTACTTC. It encodes CASSYSSQETQYF. The genes are TRBV6-6 and TRBJ2-5; D uncertain. Germline V lookup: CDR1 MNHNY, CDR2 SVGAGI (reference sequence). This CDR3 contains 13 residues. The V end lost 0 bases, the J end lost 1 base, and 3 bases lay between the germline ends.

The chain uses TRBV28 and TRBJ1-4; 11 bases fit TRBD1. Germline CDR1 and CDR2: MDHEN and SYDVKM. This CDR3 spans 17 amino acids. J lost 5 bases, V lost 2 bases, and 7 bases had no gene match. CDR3 in DNA: TGTGCCAGCAGTTTAGTGGCGGGACAGGGGGAAAATGAAAAACTGTTTTTT. Translated: CASSLVAGQGENEKLFF.

About this clone: The same CDR3 arises from other DNA sequences in this sample as well. This rearrangement joins TRBV7-2 to TRBJ2-1, with 7 bases fitting TRBD1. Germline-derived CDR1 and CDR2 are SGHTA and FQGNSA. J gave up 3 bases and V 1 base, and 3 bases lay outside the gene matches. This CDR3 has 15 amino acids. This CDR3 is CASSLVGDSYNEQFF. The CDR3 DNA is TGTGCCAGCAGCTTAGTTGGGGACAGCTACAATGAGCAGTTCTTC.

The V and J genes are TRBV4-2 and TRBJ2-7; no firm D call. CDR3 length: 15 residues. Germline CDR1 reads LGHNA; CDR2 reads YNFKEQ. The V and J ends lost 0 bases and 2 bases respectively, with 11 bases between them. For the CDR3, the DNA is TGTGCCAGCAGCCAAGATCTTGCTCAGACCTACGAGCAGTACTTC. Residues: CASSQDLAQTYEQYF.

The chain recombines TRBV6-2 or TRBV6-3 with TRBJ2-3; a possible D gene is TRBD2 (6 bases). Deletions cut 2 bases from V and 0 bases from J, with 9 bases between. Germline V CDR1 and CDR2: MNHEY, SVGEGT. The CDR3 runs 15 residues. This CDR3 reads CASSYERASTDTQYF. In nucleotides, the CDR3 is TGTGCCAGCAGTTACGAGCGGGCCAGCACAGATACGCAGTATTTT.

This clone was picked up one time. The chain has TRBV5-1 and TRBJ1-3; D may be TRBD1 (5 bases). The CDR3 has 13 amino acids. Deletions cut 3 bases from V and 6 bases from J, with 10 bases between. Germline V gene data show CDR1 as SGHRS and CDR2 as YFSETQ. CDR3: CASSSAGQNTIYF. DNA for the CDR3: TGCGCCAGCAGCTCGGCAGGGCAAAACACCATATATTTT.

This clone was counted a few times. This rearrangement joins TRBV7-2 to TRBJ2-5; TRBD2 might be the D (6 bases). The V gene's germline CDR1 is SGHTA and CDR2 FQGNSA. The CDR3 sequence is 19 residues long. V was pared by 5 bases and J by 2 bases, with 27 bases between. The CDR3 nucleotides read TGTGCCAGCAGCCTAAACCCTTGGACACTTCGGGGGTCTCAAGAGACCCAGTACTTC. This translates into CASSLNPWTLRGSQETQYF.

The chain recombines TRBV14 with TRBJ1-1; perhaps TRBD1 as D (6 bases). The CDR3 runs 15 residues. V lost 5 bases to trimming and J lost 5 bases, with 18 bases between them. Germline V gene data show CDR1 as SGHDN and CDR2 as FVKESK. CDR3 sequence (DNA): TGTGCCAGCAGCTCACGCAGGGGTCTAGGGACTGAAGCTTTCTTT. This translates into CASSSRRGLGTEAFF.

This sequence joins TRBV19 and TRBJ2-1, with 8 positions matching TRBD2. The CDR3 runs to 15 residues. The V gene end was trimmed by 4 bases and the J gene end by 0 bases; junction bases not matched to a gene: 2. Germline CDR1 and CDR2: LNHDA and SQIVND (reference sequence). CDR3 sequence: CASSTSGSSYNEQFF. The CDR3 bases are TGTGCCAGTAGTACCAGCGGGAGCTCCTACAATGAGCAGTTCTTC.

The V and J genes are TRBV11-2 and TRBJ2-4; 8 positions match TRBD1. V lost 1 base, J lost 6 bases, and 5 bases stayed unmatched. This CDR3 has 15 residues. The V gene's germline CDR1 is SGHAT and CDR2 FQNNGV. CDR3 bases: TGTGCCAGCAGCTTAGTGTGGGACAGGATAAACATTCAGTACTTC. Translated: CASSLVWDRINIQYF.